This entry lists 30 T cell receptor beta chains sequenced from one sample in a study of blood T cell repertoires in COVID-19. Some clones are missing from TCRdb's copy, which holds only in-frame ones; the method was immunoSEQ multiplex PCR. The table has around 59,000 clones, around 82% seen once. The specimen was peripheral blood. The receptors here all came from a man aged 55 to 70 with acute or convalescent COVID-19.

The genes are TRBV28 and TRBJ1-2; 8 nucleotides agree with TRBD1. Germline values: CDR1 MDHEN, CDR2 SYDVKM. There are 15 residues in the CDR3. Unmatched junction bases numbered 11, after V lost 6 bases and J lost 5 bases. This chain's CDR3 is CASSPPTGGFYGYTF. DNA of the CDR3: TGTGCCAGCAGCCCCCCCACAGGGGGATTTTATGGCTACACCTTC.

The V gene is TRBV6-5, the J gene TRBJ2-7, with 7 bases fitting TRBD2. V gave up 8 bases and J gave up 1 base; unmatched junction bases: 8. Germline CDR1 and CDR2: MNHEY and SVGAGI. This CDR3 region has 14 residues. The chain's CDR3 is CASVNPGGSYEQYF. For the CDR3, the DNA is TGTGCCAGCGTAAATCCGGGAGGATCCTACGAGCAGTACTTC.

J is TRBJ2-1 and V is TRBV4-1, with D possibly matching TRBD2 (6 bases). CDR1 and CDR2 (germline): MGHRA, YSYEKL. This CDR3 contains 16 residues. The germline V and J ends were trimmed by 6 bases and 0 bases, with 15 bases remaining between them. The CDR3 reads CASRREGGVSYNEQFF. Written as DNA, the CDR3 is TGCGCCAGCAGGCGAGAGGGCGGGGTCTCCTACAATGAGCAGTTCTTC.

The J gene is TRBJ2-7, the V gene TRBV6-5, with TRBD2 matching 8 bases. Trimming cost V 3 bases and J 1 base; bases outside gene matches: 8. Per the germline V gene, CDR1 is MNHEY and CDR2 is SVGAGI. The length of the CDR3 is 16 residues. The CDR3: CASSYRQRGTSYEQYF. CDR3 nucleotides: TGTGCCAGCAGTTATAGGCAGCGGGGGACTTCCTACGAGCAGTACTTC.

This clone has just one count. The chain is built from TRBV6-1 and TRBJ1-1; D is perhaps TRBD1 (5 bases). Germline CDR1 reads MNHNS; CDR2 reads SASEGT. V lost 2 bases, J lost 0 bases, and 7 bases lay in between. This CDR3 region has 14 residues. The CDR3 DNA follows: TGTGCCAGCAGTGAACAGGGATTGAACACTGAAGCTTTCTTT. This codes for CASSEQGLNTEAFF.

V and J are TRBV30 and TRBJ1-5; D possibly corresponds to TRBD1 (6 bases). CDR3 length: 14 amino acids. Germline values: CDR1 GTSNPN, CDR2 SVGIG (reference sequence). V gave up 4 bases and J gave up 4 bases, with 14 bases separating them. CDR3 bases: TGTGCCTGGACCGCGGACAGCGCTAATCAGCCCCAGCATTTT. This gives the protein CAWTADSANQPQHF. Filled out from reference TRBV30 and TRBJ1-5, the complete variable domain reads SQTIHQWPATLVQPVGSPLSLECTVEGTSNPNLYWYRQAAGRGLQLLFYSVGIGQISSEVPQNLSASRPQDRQFILSSKKLLLSDSGFYLCAWTADSANQPQHFGDGTRLSIL.

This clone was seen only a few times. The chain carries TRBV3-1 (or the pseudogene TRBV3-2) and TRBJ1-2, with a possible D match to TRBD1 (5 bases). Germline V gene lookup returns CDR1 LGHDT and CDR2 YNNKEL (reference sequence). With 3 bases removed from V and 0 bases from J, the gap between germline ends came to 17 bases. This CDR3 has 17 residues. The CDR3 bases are TGTGCCAGCAGCCAGCTGGCAGGGTGGAATTCTAACTATGGCTACACCTTC. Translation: CASSQLAGWNSNYGYTF.

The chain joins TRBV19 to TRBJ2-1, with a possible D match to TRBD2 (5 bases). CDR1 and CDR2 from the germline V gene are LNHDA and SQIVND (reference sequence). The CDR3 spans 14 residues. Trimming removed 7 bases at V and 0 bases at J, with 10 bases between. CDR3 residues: CASTPGSSYNEQFF. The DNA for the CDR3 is TGTGCCAGTACCCCGGGGAGCTCCTACAATGAGCAGTTCTTC.

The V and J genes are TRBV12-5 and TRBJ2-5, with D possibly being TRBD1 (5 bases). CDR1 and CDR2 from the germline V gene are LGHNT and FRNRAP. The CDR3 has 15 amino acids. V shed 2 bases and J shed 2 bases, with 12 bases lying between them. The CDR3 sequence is CASGLSGAEQETQYF. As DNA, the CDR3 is TGTGCTAGTGGTTTGAGTGGGGCCGAACAAGAGACCCAGTACTTC.

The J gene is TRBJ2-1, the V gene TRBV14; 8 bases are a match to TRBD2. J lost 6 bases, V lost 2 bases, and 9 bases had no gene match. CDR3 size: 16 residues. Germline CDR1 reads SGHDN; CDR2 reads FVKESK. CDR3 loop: CASSQFRTSWGNEQFF. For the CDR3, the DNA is TGTGCCAGCAGCCAATTCAGGACTAGCTGGGGCAATGAGCAGTTCTTC.

The CDR3 protein is CASSPRQGGVGYTF. The CDR3 DNA reads TGTGCCAGCAGTCCGCGACAGGGCGGTGTTGGCTACACCTTC. The chain combines TRBV27 with TRBJ1-2, with 7 bases identical to TRBD1. V gave up 5 bases and J gave up 7 bases; unmatched junction bases: 10. Looked up from germline, CDR1 is MNHEY and CDR2 is SMNVEV (reference sequence). The CDR3 has 14 residues.

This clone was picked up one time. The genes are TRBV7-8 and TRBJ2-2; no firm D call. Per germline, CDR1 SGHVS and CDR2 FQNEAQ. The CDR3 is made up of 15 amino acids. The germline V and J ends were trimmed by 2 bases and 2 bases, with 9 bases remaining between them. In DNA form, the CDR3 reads TGTGCCAGCAGCTTACCGACTGGTAACACCGGGGAGCTGTTTTTT. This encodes CASSLPTGNTGELFF. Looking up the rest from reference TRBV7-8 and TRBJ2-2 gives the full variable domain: GAGVSQSPRYKVAKRGQDVALRCDPISGHVSLFWYQQALGQGPEFLTYFQNEAQLDKSGLPSDRFFAERPEGSVSTLKIQRTQQEDSAVYLCASSLPTGNTGELFFGEGSRLTVL.

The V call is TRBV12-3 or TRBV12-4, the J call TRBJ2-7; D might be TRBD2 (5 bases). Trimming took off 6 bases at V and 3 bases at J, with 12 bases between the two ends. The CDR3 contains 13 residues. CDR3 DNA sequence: TGTGCCAGCAGCTCCGTCGACTACTACGAGCAGTACTTC. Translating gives CASSSVDYYEQYF.

CDR3 in DNA: TGTGCCAGCTCACTCCGACCGGGACAGGGGTACAATGAGCAGTTCTTC. This gives the protein CASSLRPGQGYNEQFF. The J gene is TRBJ2-1, the V gene TRBV18; 10 nucleotides agree with TRBD1. This CDR3 has 16 residues. V trimming: 4 bases; J trimming: 4 bases; junction bases outside the gene matches: 7. Germline CDR1 is KGHSH and CDR2 is LQKENI.

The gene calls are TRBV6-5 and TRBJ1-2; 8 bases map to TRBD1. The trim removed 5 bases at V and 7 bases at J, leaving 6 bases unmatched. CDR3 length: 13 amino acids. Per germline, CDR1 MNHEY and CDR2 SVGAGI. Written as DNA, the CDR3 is TGTGCCAGCAGTAGGGAGGACAGGGCTGGCTACACCTTC. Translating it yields CASSREDRAGYTF.

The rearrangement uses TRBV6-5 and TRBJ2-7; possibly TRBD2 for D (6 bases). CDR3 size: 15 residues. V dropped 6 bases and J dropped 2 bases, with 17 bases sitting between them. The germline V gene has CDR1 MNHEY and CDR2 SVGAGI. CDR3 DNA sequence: TGTGCCAGCAGCAAGACCGGGACTTCTACCTACGAGCAGTACTTC. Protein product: CASSKTGTSTYEQYF.

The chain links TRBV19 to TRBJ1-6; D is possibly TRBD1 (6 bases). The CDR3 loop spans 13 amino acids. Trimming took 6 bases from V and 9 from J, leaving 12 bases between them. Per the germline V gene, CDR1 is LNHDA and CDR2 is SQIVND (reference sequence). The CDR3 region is CASRVDRLSPLHF. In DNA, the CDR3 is TGTGCCAGTAGGGTGGACAGACTTTCACCCCTCCACTTT.

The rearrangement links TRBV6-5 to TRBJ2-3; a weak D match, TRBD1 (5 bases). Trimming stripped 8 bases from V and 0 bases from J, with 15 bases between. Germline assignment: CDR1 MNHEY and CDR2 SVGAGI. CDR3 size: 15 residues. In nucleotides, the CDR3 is TGTGCCAGCCAATGGGGCGGCACTAGCACAGATACGCAGTATTTT. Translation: CASQWGGTSTDTQYF.

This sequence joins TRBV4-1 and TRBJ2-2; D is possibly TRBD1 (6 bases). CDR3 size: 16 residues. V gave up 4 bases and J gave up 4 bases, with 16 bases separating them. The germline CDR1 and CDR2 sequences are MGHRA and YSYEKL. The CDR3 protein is CASSLHQGRGTGELFF. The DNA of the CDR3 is TGCGCCAGCAGCCTCCATCAGGGGCGCGGCACCGGGGAGCTGTTTTTT.

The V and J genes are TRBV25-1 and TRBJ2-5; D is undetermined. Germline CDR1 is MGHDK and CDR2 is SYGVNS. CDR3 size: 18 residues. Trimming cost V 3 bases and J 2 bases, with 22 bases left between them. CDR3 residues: CASSDSRRTNSLQETQYF. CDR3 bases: TGTGCCAGCAGTGACTCCAGGCGAACCAACTCATTACAAGAGACCCAGTACTTC.

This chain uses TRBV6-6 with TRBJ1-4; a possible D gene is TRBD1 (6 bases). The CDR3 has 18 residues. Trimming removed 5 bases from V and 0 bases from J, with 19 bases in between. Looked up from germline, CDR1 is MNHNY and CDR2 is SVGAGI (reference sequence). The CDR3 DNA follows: TGTGCCAGCAGTCACAGGGCTGGTGAGGGGGCAACTAATGAAAAACTGTTTTTT. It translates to CASSHRAGEGATNEKLFF.

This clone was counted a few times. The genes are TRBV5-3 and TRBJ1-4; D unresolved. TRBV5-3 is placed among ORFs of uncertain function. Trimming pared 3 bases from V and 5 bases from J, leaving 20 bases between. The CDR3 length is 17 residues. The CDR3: CARSSRGGSGKNEKLFF. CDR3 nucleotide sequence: TGTGCCAGAAGCTCTCGGGGAGGGTCGGGAAAGAATGAAAAACTGTTTTTT.

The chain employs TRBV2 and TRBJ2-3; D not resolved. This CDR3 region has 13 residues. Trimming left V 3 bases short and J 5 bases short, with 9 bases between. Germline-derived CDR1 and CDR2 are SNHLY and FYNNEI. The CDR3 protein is CASSDSREDTQYF. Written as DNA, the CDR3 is TGTGCCAGCAGTGATTCACGAGAAGATACGCAGTATTTT.

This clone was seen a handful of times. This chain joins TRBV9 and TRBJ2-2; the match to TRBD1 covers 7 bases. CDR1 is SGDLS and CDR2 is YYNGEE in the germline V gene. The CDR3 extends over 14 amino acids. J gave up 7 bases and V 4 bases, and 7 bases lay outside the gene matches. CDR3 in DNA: TGTGCCAGCAGCCCGTGGGACAGCGGCGGGGAGCTGTTTTTT. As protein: CASSPWDSGGELFF.

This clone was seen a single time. In nucleotides, the CDR3 is TGCGCCAGCAGCTTGGCGGAGGTTGGCTATGGCTACACCTTC. Its translation: CASSLAEVGYGYTF. J is TRBJ1-2 and V is TRBV5-1; the D is unclear. Trimming left V 0 bases short and J 4 bases short, with 10 bases between. Germline assignment: CDR1 SGHRS and CDR2 YFSETQ. The CDR3 consists of 14 residues.

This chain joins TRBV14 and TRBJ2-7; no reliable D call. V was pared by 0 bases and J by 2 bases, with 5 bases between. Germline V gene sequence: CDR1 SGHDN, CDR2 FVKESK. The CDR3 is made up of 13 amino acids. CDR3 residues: CASSQELTYEQYF. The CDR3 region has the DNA TGTGCCAGCAGCCAAGAACTCACCTACGAGCAGTACTTC.

The CDR3 spells CASSEQGARSDTQYF. In DNA form, the CDR3 reads TGTGCCAGCAGTGAACAGGGGGCAAGGTCAGATACGCAGTATTTT. This chain joins TRBV6-1 and TRBJ2-3; TRBD1 matches 8 bases. The CDR3 spans 15 residues. J gave up 4 bases and V 2 bases, and 5 bases lay outside the gene matches. Germline V CDR1 and CDR2: MNHNS, SASEGT.

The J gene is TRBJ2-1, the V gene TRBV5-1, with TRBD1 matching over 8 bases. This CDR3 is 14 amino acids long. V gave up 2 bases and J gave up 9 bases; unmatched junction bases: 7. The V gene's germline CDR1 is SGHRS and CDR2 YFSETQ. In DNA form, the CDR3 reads TGCGCCAGCAGCTTACCGGGACAGGAGAGTGAGCAGTTCTTC. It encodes CASSLPGQESEQFF.

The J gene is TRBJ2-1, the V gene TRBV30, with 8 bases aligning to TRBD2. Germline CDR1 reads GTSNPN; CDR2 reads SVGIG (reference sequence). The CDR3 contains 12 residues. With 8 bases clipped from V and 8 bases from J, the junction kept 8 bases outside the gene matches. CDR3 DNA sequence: TGTGCCGGACGGGGGGGCCTTTATGAGCAGTTCTTC. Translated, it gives CAGRGGLYEQFF.

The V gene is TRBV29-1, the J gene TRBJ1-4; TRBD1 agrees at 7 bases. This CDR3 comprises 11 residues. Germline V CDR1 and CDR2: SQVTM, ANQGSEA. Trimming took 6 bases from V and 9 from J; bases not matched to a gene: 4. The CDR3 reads CSVGDSQKLFF. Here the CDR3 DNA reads TGCAGCGTGGGGGACAGCCAAAAACTGTTTTTT. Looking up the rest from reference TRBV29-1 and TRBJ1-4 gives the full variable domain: SAVISQKPSRDICQRGTSLTIQCQVDSQVTMMFWYRQQPGQSLTLIATANQGSEATYESGFVIDKFPISRPNLTFSTLTVSNMSPEDSSIYLCSVGDSQKLFFGSGTQLSVL.